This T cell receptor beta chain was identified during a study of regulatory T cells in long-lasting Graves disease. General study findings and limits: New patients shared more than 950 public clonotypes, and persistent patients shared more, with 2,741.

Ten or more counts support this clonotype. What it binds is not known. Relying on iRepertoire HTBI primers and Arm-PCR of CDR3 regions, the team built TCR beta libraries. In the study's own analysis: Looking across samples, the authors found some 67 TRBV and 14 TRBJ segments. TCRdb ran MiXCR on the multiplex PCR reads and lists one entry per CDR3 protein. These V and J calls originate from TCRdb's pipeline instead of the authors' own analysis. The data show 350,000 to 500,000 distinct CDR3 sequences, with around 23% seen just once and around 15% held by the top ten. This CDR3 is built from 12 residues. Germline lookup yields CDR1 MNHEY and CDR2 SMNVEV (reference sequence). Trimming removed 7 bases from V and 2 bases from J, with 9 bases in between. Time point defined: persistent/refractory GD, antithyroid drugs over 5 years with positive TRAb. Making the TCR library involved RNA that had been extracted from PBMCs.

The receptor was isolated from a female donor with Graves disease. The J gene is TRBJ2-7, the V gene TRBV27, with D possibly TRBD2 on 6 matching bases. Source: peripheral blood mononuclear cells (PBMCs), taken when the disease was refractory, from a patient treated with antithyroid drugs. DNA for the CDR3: TGTGCCAGCACGACTAGGGCCTACGAGCAGTACTTC. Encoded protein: CASTTRAYEQYF.